This TCR beta chain was documented in a study of CD8 T cells in Susac syndrome. Germline CDR1 is SQVTM and CDR2 is ANQGSEA. Losses at the gene ends were 6 bases for V and 4 bases for J; bases not matched to a gene: 7. This CDR3 has 14 residues. RNA in amounts of about 0.45 to 1 ug was reverse transcribed with random hexamers. Via MiXCR, TCRdb re-called the immunoSEQ multiplex PCR reads, giving one row per CDR3 protein. The repertoire consists of some 300,000 distinct CDR3 sequences, with roughly 85% occurring once and the leading ten covering around 0.21%. The authors sequenced TCR beta from blood CD8+ and CD4+ T cells. The CD8+ and CD4+ T cells were isolated magnetically using a negative isolation approach, whereas the TEMRA cells were enriched by FACS.

This sequence joins TRBV29-1 and TRBJ2-3, with TRBD1 identical over 10 bases. Specimen: CD8+ T cells from PBMCs. The receptor was isolated from a human donor with multiple sclerosis. The DNA of the CDR3 is TGCAGCGTCCCGGGACAGGGGAGGGCAGATACGCAGTATTTT. It encodes CSVPGQGRADTQYF.